The 15 T cell receptor beta chains listed next were all sequenced from one sample in a study of beta chain features in type 1 diabetes. Expressed TCRB transcripts were sequenced after all isolated RNA was converted to cDNA. Clones were sequenced by immunoSEQ multiplex PCR, and TCRdb holds only the in-frame ones, with some missing. Among 400,000 to 450,000 clones, over 11% were seen once, and the ten largest hold 0.03% to 0.04%. Material: naive CD4+ T cells from blood. Source of these receptors: a man younger than 45 in good health.

This clone was seen a few times. The chain uses TRBV19 and TRBJ1-2; D ambiguous. Germline-derived CDR1 and CDR2 are LNHDA and SQIVND (reference sequence). The CDR3 covers 15 residues. V was cut by 0 bases and J by 4 bases, with 12 bases left in between. The CDR3 coding sequence is TGTGCCAGTAGTATAGATCGAGCACTGTTCTATGGCTACACCTTC. Translated, it gives CASSIDRALFYGYTF.

The chain is built from TRBV2 and TRBJ2-5; no clear D gene. Germline assignment: CDR1 SNHLY and CDR2 FYNNEI. V shed 7 bases and J shed 6 bases, with 15 bases lying between them. The CDR3 totals 13 residues. CDR3 loop: CASKKGIEQTQYF. The CDR3 nucleotides are TGTGCCAGCAAAAAGGGTATCGAACAGACCCAGTACTTC.

This clone has just a few counts. The chain carries TRBV19 and TRBJ2-4; no firm D call. V lost 3 bases, J lost 2 bases, and 8 bases lay in between. This CDR3 has 14 residues. Germline CDR1 and CDR2: LNHDA and SQIVND (reference sequence). In nucleotides, the CDR3 is TGTGCCAGTAGTATGGCAGGAACCAAAAACATTCAGTACTTC. Its protein product is CASSMAGTKNIQYF.

The sample holds a few counts of this clone. The rearrangement uses TRBV13 and TRBJ2-3; the D gene is possibly TRBD2 (6 bases). Germline CDR1 is PRHDT and CDR2 is FYEKMQ (reference sequence). Trimming left V 2 bases short and J 2 bases short, with 17 bases between. The CDR3 runs 17 residues. The CDR3 bases are TGTGCCAGCAGCTTATTCCGCGGGGTTGGTATCACAGATACGCAGTATTTT. Protein sequence: CASSLFRGVGITDTQYF.

CDR3 sequence reads: CSVGPGGRAVSTDTQYF. For the CDR3, the DNA is TGCAGCGTTGGCCCGGGGGGGCGGGCTGTAAGCACAGATACGCAGTATTTT. This chain joins TRBV29-1 and TRBJ2-3; 8 positions agree with TRBD2. Germline V lookup: CDR1 SQVTM, CDR2 ANQGSEA. Germline trimming cut 4 bases from V and 0 bases from J; bases unmatched to any gene: 12. This CDR3 is 17 amino acids long.

The chain combines TRBV18 with TRBJ1-2; D may be TRBD1 (5 bases). Germline V gives CDR1 KGHSH, CDR2 LQKENI. Trimming left V 3 bases short and J 6 bases short, with 8 bases between. The CDR3 has 12 amino acids. CDR3 amino acids: CASSPQGDGYTF. The CDR3 DNA sequence: TGTGCCAGCTCACCCCAGGGTGATGGCTACACCTTC.

The chain uses TRBV6-1 and TRBJ2-7; TRBD2 is a possible D gene (6 bases). V was clipped by 1 base and J by 3 bases, with 19 bases between them. The CDR3 is 17 amino acids. Germline CDR1 and CDR2: MNHNS and SASEGT. In nucleotides, the CDR3 is TGTGCCAGCAGTGAAGTGGACGGGGGTCACACACTCTACGAGCAGTACTTC. This gives the protein CASSEVDGGHTLYEQYF.

This clone showed up just a few times. The genes are TRBV30 and TRBJ2-1; no firm D call. Germline values: CDR1 GTSNPN, CDR2 SVGIG (reference sequence). Trimming removed 1 base at V and 6 bases at J, with 19 bases between. This CDR3 is 16 amino acids long. The CDR3 sequence is CAWSASPYSGVNEQFF. CDR3 DNA: TGTGCCTGGAGTGCCTCTCCCTACTCTGGGGTCAATGAGCAGTTCTTC.

This clone turned up a few times. The rearrangement joins TRBV2 to TRBJ2-2, with TRBD1 identical over 7 bases. Germline trimming cut 7 bases from V and 2 bases from J; bases unmatched to any gene: 4. Per germline, CDR1 SNHLY and CDR2 FYNNEI. The CDR3 has 14 residues. CDR3 DNA: TGTGCCAGCAATTGGGACAGCAACACCGGGGAGCTGTTTTTT. Amino acids: CASNWDSNTGELFF.

The chain is built from TRBV27 and TRBJ1-1; D not resolved. V was trimmed by 5 bases and J by 6 bases, leaving 19 bases between them. Germline CDR1 MNHEY, CDR2 SMNVEV (reference sequence). This CDR3 comprises 15 residues. The CDR3 region is CASSADLLTTPEAFF. DNA of the CDR3: TGTGCCAGCAGTGCGGACCTCCTGACGACTCCTGAAGCTTTCTTT.

Regarding this clone: A read error may be the cause here, since a much bigger clone is one base away. The chain has TRBV29-1 and TRBJ2-5; D might be TRBD1 (5 bases). CDR3 length equals 13 residues. CDR1 is SQVTM and CDR2 is ANQGSEA in the germline V gene. In DNA, the CDR3 is TGCAACGTTGAAGATCGAATAGATGGGGCTCAGTACTTC. Residues: CNVEDRIDGAQYF.

The rearrangement links TRBV25-1 to TRBJ2-5, with TRBD2 as a possible D gene (5 bases). The CDR3 spans 14 residues. Germline V gene sequence: CDR1 MGHDK, CDR2 SYGVNS. The ends were cut back, 4 bases at V and 4 bases at J, with 13 bases in the middle. CDR3 amino acids: CASSAVGIGETQYF. As DNA, the CDR3 is TGTGCCAGCAGTGCGGTCGGGATCGGAGAGACCCAGTACTTC.

The DNA of the CDR3 is TGCGCCAGCAGCTTGGAAGTGGCTAATTCACCCCTCCACTTT. Amino acid sequence: CASSLEVANSPLHF. This chain connects TRBV5-1 to TRBJ1-6; D not certain. Trimming cost V 0 bases and J 6 bases, with 7 bases left between them. Germline CDR1 and CDR2: SGHRS and YFSETQ. The CDR3 spans 14 residues.

V and J are TRBV11-2 and TRBJ1-5; TRBD1 matches 8 bases. Germline V gene data show CDR1 as SGHAT and CDR2 as FQNNGV. The CDR3 consists of 16 residues. V dropped 1 base and J dropped 10; count of bases not matched to a gene: 12. The CDR3 is CASSLGTGQGFGPQHF. The CDR3 nucleotides are TGTGCCAGCAGCTTAGGTACTGGACAGGGTTTTGGACCCCAGCATTTT.

This clone showed up just a few times. The genes are TRBV9 and TRBJ1-2; weak D call: TRBD1 (6 bases). Per germline, CDR1 SGDLS and CDR2 YYNGEE. V lost 0 bases to trimming and J lost 5 bases, with 11 bases between them. This CDR3 region has 14 residues. Here the CDR3 reads CASSVGRTAYGYTF. Written as DNA, the CDR3 is TGTGCCAGCAGCGTAGGCAGGACAGCATATGGCTACACCTTC.